This T cell receptor (beta chain) is from a study of patients and donors after allogeneic stem cell transplantation. In TCRdb, the RT-PCR reads were re-called with MiXCR into one record per CDR3 protein. This table has roughly 940,000 distinct CDR3 sequences, 15% to 20% appearing once. This CDR3 spans 13 amino acids. Trimming took 4 bases from V and 10 from J; bases not matched to a gene: 4. CDR1 SEHNR and CDR2 FQNEAQ come from the germline V gene (reference sequence). This clonotype has more than one count but fewer than ten. Sequenced: blood, either unsorted or a sorted T cell fraction (not recorded which). The sequence was collected from a human donor who was either an allogeneic HSCT recipient or a stem cell or donor lymphocyte infusion donor (not recorded which). It is not recorded whose cells these are; they may come from a transplant donor. The gene calls are TRBV7-9 and TRBJ2-1, with 10 nucleotides matching TRBD2. CDR3 region: CASSSSGGQEQFF. Written as DNA, the CDR3 is TGTGCCAGCAGCTCTAGCGGGGGACAGGAGCAGTTCTTC.